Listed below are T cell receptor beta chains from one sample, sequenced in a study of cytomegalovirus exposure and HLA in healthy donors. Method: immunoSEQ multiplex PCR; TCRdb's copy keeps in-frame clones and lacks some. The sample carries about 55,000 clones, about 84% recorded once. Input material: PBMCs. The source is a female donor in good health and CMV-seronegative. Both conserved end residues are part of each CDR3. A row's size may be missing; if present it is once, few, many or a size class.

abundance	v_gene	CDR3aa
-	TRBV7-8	CASSLARGAPTGELFF
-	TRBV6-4	CASSDLSYSNQPQHF
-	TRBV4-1	CASSQPAGAYGYTF
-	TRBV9	CASSKTSGAYEQYF
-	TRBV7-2	CASSRDREAGNTIYF
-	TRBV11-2	CASSIGQTGEQYF
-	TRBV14	CASSQEGPTGPLHF
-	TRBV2	CASIGQGAYEQYF
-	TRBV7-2	CASSLGLAGFTDTQYF
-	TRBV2	CASIGTGSLDEQYF
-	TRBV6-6	CASSPTIEQFF
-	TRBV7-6	CASSLAGTGNTEAFF
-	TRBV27	CASKGVQETQYF
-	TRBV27	CASSLRSEQGHEQFF
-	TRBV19	CASTPGFGYTF
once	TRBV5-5	CASSSSGGVTETQYF
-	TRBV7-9	CASSSRTGGLAFF
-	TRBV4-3	CASSQGGRGNTIYF
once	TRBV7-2	CASSLHTGTGNEKLFF
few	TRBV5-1	CASSLVRSAGFYGYTF
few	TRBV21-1	CASSKGRTGDNQPQHF
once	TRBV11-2	CASSSWTELTYEKLFF
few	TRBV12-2	CASRSMGQGEAYGYTF
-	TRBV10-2	CATGRGANEQFF
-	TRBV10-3	CAINDRIDYGYTF
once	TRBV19	CASSRGQLNSGNTIYF
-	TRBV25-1	CASSEPGTDQPQHF
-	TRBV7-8	CASSLARDRGKAYGYTF
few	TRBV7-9	CASSHGQNSNYGYTF
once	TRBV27	CASSPSGLAYEQYF
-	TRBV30	CAWSTSSRTGTGYEQYF
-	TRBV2	CASTLTWGTGGEDSPLHF
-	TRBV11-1	CASSPTDTSSGANVLTF
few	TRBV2	CASSTDSSNQPQHF
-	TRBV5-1	CASSPTGGVVINTGELFF
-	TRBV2	CASKPGAGSYEQYF
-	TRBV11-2	CASSAHRDTQYF
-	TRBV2	CASSSDRGQGDTQYF
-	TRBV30	CAWSAPTAGDTEAFF
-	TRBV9	CASSVLRGVTDTQYF
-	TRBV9	CASSGGQGSFEKLFF
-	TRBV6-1	CASSATGGETQYF
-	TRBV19	CASSIGVYSGNTIYF
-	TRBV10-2	CASMTEDRLQETQYF
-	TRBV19	CASCPGQGARGYTF
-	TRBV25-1	CASSDNFRTSVNNEQFF